Included here is one T cell receptor beta chain sequence, with context. This clonotype was counted a single time. It lacks a known antigen. Base qualities were left out, and no much larger clone turns up one base away. This sample is part of a study of T-cell memory formation after mild COVID-19 (dated by TCRdb to the early 2020s). Describing the broader study: Most TCR sequence clusters were specific to one of the two donors. T-cell clones expanding and contracting after mild COVID-19 in a couple of donors were tracked by longitudinal TCRalpha and TCRbeta repertoire sequencing. Two young, previously healthy adult volunteers, one female and one male, were included in the cohort. Points the paper makes about the study in general: Some responding clones were detected in pre-infection memory, which suggested that pre-existing cross-reactive memory T cells had joined the SARS-CoV-2 response. Contracting CD4+ clones appeared mostly in the CM and EM memory subsets, whereas CD8+ clones were enriched in EMRA. Only a couple of mild cases were covered by the study, and larger cohorts that include severe cases with pre-infection samples were considered necessary. SARS-CoV-2 specificity of the second-wave clones peaking on day 37 was not confirmed. From day 15 to 85, contracting clones showed balanced CD4/CD8 phenotypes, whereas a second wave of clones that expanded from day 15 to 37 leaned towards CD4+.

Trimming costs V 2 bases and J 8 bases, and their ends lie 11 bases apart. The CDR3 numbers 13 residues from cysteine through phenylalanine. The entry retains the CDR3 DNA only, 39 bases that are in frame from base 1. In the germline V gene, CDR1 corresponds to KGHDR and CDR2 to SFDVKD. Ficoll-Paque density gradient centrifugation was the method used to isolate PBMCs. This sample was sequenced with an Illumina NovaSeq 6000. TCRalpha and TCRbeta cDNA libraries were constructed by 5'RACE with constant-segment primers, with sample barcodes and unique molecular identifiers being introduced. RNA was extracted from every sample with Trizol reagent. Libraries were amplified in two PCR steps, with a second sample barcode and Illumina TruSeq adapters added in the second step. Libraries were sequenced on an Illumina NovaSeq with 2 x 150 bp paired-end reads. Under the source paper's analysis protocol: With migec v1.2.7, reads were demultiplexed and then collapsed into UMI-guided consensus sequences. With mixcr v2.1.11, UMI consensuses were aligned to TRA and TRB V and J templates and assembled into clonotypes. Clonotypes were classified as expanded or contracted when called significant by both edgeR and NoisET, with noise models trained on biological replicates. For edgeR calls, a false discovery rate-adjusted p below 0.01 and a log2 fold-change threshold of 1 were applied. As an exploratory analysis of dynamics, max-normalized trajectories of the 1000 most abundant clonotypes were examined with PCA combined with hierarchical clustering. Separately sequenced CD4+ and CD8+ repertoires were used to assign the CD4 or CD8 phenotype of responding clones. TCRdb cleaned the public reads at Q25 with fastp, built clones with MiXCR and kept in-frame beta chains. For every CDR3 protein sequence, its rows merge into one entry that carries the most common genes and DNA. TCRdb, rather than the study authors, made the V and J calls. This sample lists fewer than 600,000 distinct CDR3 sequences; less than 25% were detected once. The ten largest account for roughly 8.1% of the sample.

Material: PBMCs or a T cell subset sorted from them (not recorded which). The sequence came from an adult woman who had mild COVID-19 (a few samples of this study predate the infection). The sample titles of this study are shuffled in the database, so cell type and time point are left out; the donor was told from shared clones. In this chain, TRBV24-1 is recombined with TRBJ1-2, with a weak D call of TRBD1 (5 bases match). CDR3 loop: CATSDSGARGYTF. The nucleotides read TGTGCCACCAGTGATTCTGGGGCGCGAGGCTACACCTTC.